The clone carrying this T cell receptor beta chain was observed a few times. TCR beta VDJ combinations and CDR3 sequences were profiled from genomic DNA. TCRdb recomputed calls from the reads with MiXCR, one row per CDR3 protein. The data hold 450,000 to 550,000 distinct CDR3 sequences, with approximately 33% observed a single time. The entry originates in a study of CD8+CD57+ T cells in acquired aplastic anemia. The germline CDR1 and CDR2 sequences are LNHDA and SQIVND (reference sequence). The CDR3 sequence is 17 residues long. V shed 5 bases and J shed 2 bases, with 16 bases lying between them. Patients selected for sequencing had displayed CD8+CD57+ cell expansion by flow cytometry. Every patient had severe acquired aplastic anemia.

Sample: sorted CD4+, CD8+, or CD8+CD57+ T cells (not recorded which) from PBMCs. This chain joins TRBV19 and TRBJ2-6, with D perhaps assigned TRBD1 or TRBD2 (5 bases each). The source of this sequence is a human donor with aplastic anemia. CDR3 amino acids: CASSARGRRAGANVLTF. CDR3 DNA: TGTGCCAGTAGTGCCCGGGGACGGAGAGCTGGGGCCAACGTCCTGACTTTC. The full variable domain, its missing parts supplied by reference TRBV19 and TRBJ2-6, is DGGITQSPKYLFRKEGQNVTLSCEQNLNHDAMYWYRQDPGQGLRLIYYSQIVNDFQKGDIAEGYSVSREKKESFPLTVTSAQKNPTAFYLCASSARGRRAGANVLTFGAGSRLTVL.